The 22 T cell receptor beta chains given below trace back to one sample, sequenced in a study of blood T cell repertoires in COVID-19. This table comes from immunoSEQ multiplex PCR, and its TCRdb copy is limited to in-frame clones, with some not included. The sample consists of roughly 100,000 clones, approximately 77% of them appearing once. Input material: peripheral blood. The source is a woman older than 75 with acute or convalescent COVID-19.

The rearrangement uses TRBV30 and TRBJ2-3; D gene ambiguous. Germline loops: CDR1 GTSNPN, CDR2 SVGIG (reference sequence). The CDR3 contains 14 residues. V lost 1 base, J lost 5 bases, and 13 bases lay in between. CDR3 region: CAWSARRRQDTQYF. CDR3 coding DNA: TGTGCCTGGAGTGCTAGAAGGCGTCAAGATACGCAGTATTTT.

The CDR3 DNA reads TGTGCCAGTACCAAAGGGACAGGATATAGCAATCAGCCCCAGCATTTT. This codes for CASTKGTGYSNQPQHF. The gene calls are TRBV19 and TRBJ1-5; 8 bases align to TRBD1. Germline V lookup: CDR1 LNHDA, CDR2 SQIVND (reference sequence). Trimming took 7 bases from V and 0 from J; bases not matched to a gene: 8. This CDR3 comprises 16 residues.

The genes are TRBV5-5 and TRBJ1-5; D ambiguous. V lost 5 bases and J 0 bases, leaving 6 bases between the germline ends. Germline CDR1 reads SGHKS; CDR2 reads YYEKEE (reference sequence). This CDR3 spans 13 amino acids. This CDR3 is CASSSHSNQPQHF. CDR3 bases: TGTGCCAGCAGTAGTCATAGCAATCAGCCCCAGCATTTT.

The gene calls are TRBV6-5 and TRBJ1-6, with D possibly TRBD1 on 5 matching bases. V dropped 0 bases and J dropped 7 bases, with 7 bases sitting between them. Per germline, CDR1 MNHEY and CDR2 SVGAGI. The CDR3 is made up of 14 amino acids. CDR3 DNA sequence: TGTGCCAGCAGTTACTCACAGGCAAATTCACCCCTCCACTTT. Translating it yields CASSYSQANSPLHF.

The V call is TRBV24-1, the J call TRBJ1-2, with a tentative D call TRBD1 (6 bases). The V end was cut by 1 base, the J end by 2 bases, with 10 bases between. The CDR3 has 15 residues. Germline CDR1 KGHDR, CDR2 SFDVKD. The CDR3 bases are TGTGCCACCAGTGATTTTACGCAGGGGAACTATGGCTACACCTTC. Protein sequence: CATSDFTQGNYGYTF.

The V call is TRBV2, the J call TRBJ1-2; no definite D call. The CDR3 totals 14 residues. Germline values: CDR1 SNHLY, CDR2 FYNNEI. Trimming took off 3 bases at V and 4 bases at J, with 12 bases between the two ends. The CDR3 region has the DNA TGTGCCAGCAGTGACAGATCGCCTGCCTATGGCTACACCTTC. It specifies CASSDRSPAYGYTF.

The J gene is TRBJ2-2, the V gene TRBV29-1; TRBD2 matches 9 bases. CDR1 is SQVTM and CDR2 is ANQGSEA in the germline V gene. J was trimmed by 4 bases and V by 7 bases; bases with no gene match: 13. The CDR3 covers 16 residues. The CDR3 sequence is CSAPGEAGGTTGELFF. DNA of the CDR3: TGCAGCGCCCCGGGGGAGGCGGGAGGGACCACCGGGGAGCTGTTTTTT.

The chain has TRBV11-1 and TRBJ2-3; TRBD1 is a possible D gene (5 bases). Germline values: CDR1 SGHAT, CDR2 FQDESV (reference sequence). Trimming took off 3 bases at V and 4 bases at J, with 17 bases between the two ends. The CDR3 contains 16 residues. The chain's CDR3 is CASSFQGSPGADTQYF. The CDR3 DNA reads as TGTGCCAGCAGCTTCCAGGGCTCCCCTGGGGCAGATACGCAGTATTTT. Drawing the rest from reference TRBV11-1 and TRBJ2-3, the complete variable domain is EAEVAQSPRYKITEKSQAVAFWCDPISGHATLYWYRQILGQGPELLVQFQDESVVDDSQLPKDRFSAERLKGVDSTLKIQPAELGDSAMYLCASSFQGSPGADTQYFGPGTRLTVL.

The J gene is TRBJ2-2, the V gene TRBV12-3 or TRBV12-4; D not resolved. The CDR3 runs 13 residues. V was pared by 3 bases and J by 3 bases, with 5 bases between. The DNA for the CDR3 is TGTGCCAGCAGTTTGCAGGACACCGGGGAGCTGTTTTTT. As protein: CASSLQDTGELFF.

The chain has TRBV2 and TRBJ1-6, with TRBD1 as a possible D gene (6 bases). This CDR3 comprises 15 residues. Trimming cost V 6 bases and J 8 bases, with 17 bases left between them. The germline gives CDR1 SNHLY, CDR2 FYNNEI. The CDR3 coding sequence is TGTGCCAGCAGACCACAGACAGGTGGTTATTCACCCCTCCACTTT. This translates into CASRPQTGGYSPLHF. The full variable domain, its missing parts supplied by reference TRBV2 and TRBJ1-6, is EPEVTQTPSHQVTQMGQEVILRCVPISNHLYFYWYRQILGQKVEFLVSFYNNEISEKSEIFDDQFSVERPDGSNFTLKIRSTKLEDSAMYFCASRPQTGGYSPLHFGNGTRLTVT.

This sequence joins TRBV11-3 and TRBJ2-3; possible D gene TRBD2, 7 bases. Trimming stripped 5 bases from V and 2 bases from J, with 11 bases between. Germline V CDR1 and CDR2: SGHNT, YENEEA. This CDR3 contains 14 residues. The CDR3 DNA sequence: TGTGCCAGCAGCCGCGGGGGCTACACAGATACGCAGTATTTT. Its protein is CASSRGGYTDTQYF.

The rearrangement links TRBV19 to TRBJ2-2, with TRBD1 as a possible D gene (5 bases). Trimming removed 7 bases from V and 0 bases from J, with 9 bases in between. CDR3 length: 14 amino acids. The germline CDR1 and CDR2 sequences are LNHDA and SQIVND (reference sequence). The CDR3 nucleotides read TGTGCCAGTAATTCCAGGGCGAACACCGGGGAGCTGTTTTTT. It translates to CASNSRANTGELFF.

The chain carries TRBV6-2 or TRBV6-3 and TRBJ2-7; 7 bases are a match to TRBD1. The V gene's germline CDR1 is MNHEY and CDR2 SVGEGT. The J segment lost 4 bases and the V segment lost 6 bases, leaving 6 bases of the junction unmatched. The length of the CDR3 is 13 residues. The CDR3, as DNA: TGTGCCAGCAGCCAGGGACAGAAATACGAGCAGTACTTC. Translated: CASSQGQKYEQYF.

The rearrangement uses TRBV7-9 and TRBJ2-6; D call uncertain. CDR1 and CDR2 from the germline V gene are SEHNR and FQNEAQ (reference sequence). The CDR3 totals 13 residues. Trimming removed 7 bases from V and 0 bases from J, with 4 bases in between. The chain's CDR3 is CASTLSGANVLTF. The DNA of the CDR3 is TGTGCCAGCACCCTCTCTGGGGCCAACGTCCTGACTTTC.

The V call is TRBV7-9, the J call TRBJ2-7; D call uncertain. CDR1 SEHNR and CDR2 FQNEAQ come from the germline V gene (reference sequence). V was trimmed by 2 bases and J by 6 bases, leaving 5 bases between them. The CDR3 is 11 amino acids. DNA for the CDR3: TGTGCCAGCAGCTTATCCGGCGAGCAGTACTTC. Its translation: CASSLSGEQYF.

This sequence joins TRBV2 and TRBJ2-3; 7 bases map to TRBD1. The V segment lost 7 bases and the J segment 0 bases; nucleotides outside the gene matches: 7. Germline V gives CDR1 SNHLY, CDR2 FYNNEI. The CDR3 covers 15 residues. The CDR3 region is CASIRRDSSTDTQYF. CDR3 nucleotides: TGTGCCAGCATACGAAGGGACAGTAGCACAGATACGCAGTATTTT.

This clone has more than one count but fewer than ten. The chain carries TRBV5-8 and TRBJ2-2; possible D gene TRBD1, 6 bases. V gave up 9 bases and J gave up 1 base, with 13 bases separating them. Germline V gene sequence: CDR1 SGHTS, CDR2 YDEGEE. The CDR3 has 14 residues. For the CDR3, the DNA is TGTGCCACCCCGCCGGGACAGAACACCGGGGAGCTGTTTTTT. This sequence encodes CATPPGQNTGELFF. Using reference TRBV5-8 and TRBJ2-2 for the parts outside the CDR3, the full variable domain is EAGVTQSPTHLIKTRGQQATLRCSPISGHTSVYWYQQALGLGLQFLLWYDEGEERNRGNFPPRFSGRQFPNYSSELNVNALELEDSALYLCATPPGQNTGELFFGEGSRLTVL.

This chain links TRBV4-1 with TRBJ2-7, with D tentatively TRBD2 (6 bases). Germline CDR1 reads MGHRA; CDR2 reads YSYEKL. V shed 2 bases and J shed 7 bases, with 15 bases lying between them. The CDR3 sequence is 14 residues long. The DNA for the CDR3 is TGCGCCAGCAGCCAACGACTAGACCTAGGGGAGCAGTACTTC. Its protein is CASSQRLDLGEQYF.

V and J are TRBV5-5 and TRBJ1-2, with a tentative D call TRBD1 (5 bases). Trimming left V 5 bases short and J 5 bases short, with 16 bases between. CDR3 length equals 14 residues. The germline gives CDR1 SGHKS, CDR2 YYEKEE (reference sequence). The CDR3 DNA sequence: TGTGCCAGCAGTTCGGCAGGGATTATTTATGGCTACACCTTC. Its translation is CASSSAGIIYGYTF.

This clone appeared a few times. The chain carries TRBV19 and TRBJ2-5; 8 nucleotides align to TRBD1. CDR3 length: 13 residues. V shed 6 bases and J 2 bases; nucleotides not matched to a gene: 2. Germline-derived CDR1 and CDR2 are LNHDA and SQIVND (reference sequence). The CDR3 DNA reads as TGTGCCAGTAGGGGACAGGAGCAAGAGACCCAGTACTTC. It codes for CASRGQEQETQYF.

This chain uses TRBV18 with TRBJ2-5; 8 positions agree with TRBD1. The CDR3 covers 15 residues. J was trimmed by 1 base and V by 6 bases; bases with no gene match: 7. Germline assignment: CDR1 KGHSH and CDR2 LQKENI. The CDR3 nucleotides are TGTGCCAGCTCTTTCGGACAGGGCCCCCAAGAGACCCAGTACTTC. Its protein is CASSFGQGPQETQYF.

This clone was recorded a few times. The chain couples TRBV28 to TRBJ1-6; D may be TRBD1 (5 bases). Germline CDR1 reads MDHEN; CDR2 reads SYDVKM. Trimming removed 5 bases from V and 8 bases from J, with 13 bases in between. This CDR3 is built from 14 residues. The CDR3 coding sequence is TGTGCCAGCAGTGAAAGCGCAGGGTATTCACCCCTCCACTTT. Translated, it gives CASSESAGYSPLHF.